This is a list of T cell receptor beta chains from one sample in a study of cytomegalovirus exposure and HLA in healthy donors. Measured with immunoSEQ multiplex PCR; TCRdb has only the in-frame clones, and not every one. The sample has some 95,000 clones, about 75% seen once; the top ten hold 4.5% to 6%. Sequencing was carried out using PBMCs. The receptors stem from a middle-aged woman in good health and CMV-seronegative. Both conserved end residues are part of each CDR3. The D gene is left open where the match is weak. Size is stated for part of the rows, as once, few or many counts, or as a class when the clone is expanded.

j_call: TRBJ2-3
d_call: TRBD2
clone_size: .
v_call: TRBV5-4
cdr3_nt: TGTGCCAGCAGCTTGGCTAGCGGAACCACAGATACGCAGTATTTT
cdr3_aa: CASSLASGTTDTQYF

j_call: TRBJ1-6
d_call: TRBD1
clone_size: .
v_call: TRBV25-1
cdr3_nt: TGTGCCAGCCAAGGGACAGGGATTATTTCACCCCTCCACTTT
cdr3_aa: CASQGTGIISPLHF

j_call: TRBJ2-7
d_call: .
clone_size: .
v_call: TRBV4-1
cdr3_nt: TGCGCCAGCAGCCAAGCACAGGGAAACTACGAGCAGTACTTC
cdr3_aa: CASSQAQGNYEQYF

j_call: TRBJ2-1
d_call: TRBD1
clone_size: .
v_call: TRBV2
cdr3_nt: TGTGCCAGCAGAGAACAGGGGGGAGCCTACAATGAGCAGTTCTTC
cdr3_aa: CASREQGGAYNEQFF

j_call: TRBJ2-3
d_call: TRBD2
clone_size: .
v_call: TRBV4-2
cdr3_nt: TGTGCCAGCAGCCAAGGAGGGACTAGCGGGGTCTCTAGGGATACGCAGTATTTT
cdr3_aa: CASSQGGTSGVSRDTQYF

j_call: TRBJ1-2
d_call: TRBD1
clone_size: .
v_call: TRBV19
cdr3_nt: TGTGCCAGTAGTATAGGGGACAGGGGCGACTATGGCTACACCTTC
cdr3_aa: CASSIGDRGDYGYTF

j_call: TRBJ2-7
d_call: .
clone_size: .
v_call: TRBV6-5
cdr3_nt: TGTGCCAGCAGTCCACGTGGTCCCTACGAGCAGTACTTC
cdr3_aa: CASSPRGPYEQYF

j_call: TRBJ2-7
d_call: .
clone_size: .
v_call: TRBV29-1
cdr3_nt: TGCAGCGTTTCAGGGGGGACCTACGAGCAGTACTTC
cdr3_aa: CSVSGGTYEQYF

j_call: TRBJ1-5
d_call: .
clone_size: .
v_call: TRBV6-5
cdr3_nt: TGTGCCAGTAACCCGCCGGGGTTAAGCAATCAGCCCCAGCATTTT
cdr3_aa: CASNPPGLSNQPQHF

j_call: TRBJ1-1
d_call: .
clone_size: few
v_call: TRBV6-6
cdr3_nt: TGTGCCAGCAGTTATATCGCTGAAGCTTTCTTT
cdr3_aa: CASSYIAEAFF

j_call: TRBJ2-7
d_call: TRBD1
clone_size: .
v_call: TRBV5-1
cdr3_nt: TGCGCCAGCAGCTTACGGACAGGGGGCGTAGGCTCCTACGAGCAGTACTTC
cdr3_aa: CASSLRTGGVGSYEQYF

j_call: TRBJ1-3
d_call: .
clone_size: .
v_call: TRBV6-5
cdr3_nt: TGTGCCAGCAGTTACTCGTTTCGCGCGTCTGGAAACACCATATATTTT
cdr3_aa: CASSYSFRASGNTIYF

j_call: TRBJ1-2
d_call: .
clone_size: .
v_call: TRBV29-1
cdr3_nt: TGCAGCGTTGAGTGGGGGCTACAGGGATATGGCTACACCTTC
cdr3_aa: CSVEWGLQGYGYTF

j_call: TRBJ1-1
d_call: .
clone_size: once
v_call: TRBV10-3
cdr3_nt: TGTGCCATCAGTGGGCCCTTGGGGAGAGAAGTGATCACTGAAGCTTTCTTT
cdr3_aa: CAISGPLGREVITEAFF

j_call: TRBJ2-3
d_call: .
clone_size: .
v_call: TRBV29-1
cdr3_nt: TGCAGCGTTGTAAAAGGGGTCCATAGCACAGATACGCAGTATTTT
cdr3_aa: CSVVKGVHSTDTQYF

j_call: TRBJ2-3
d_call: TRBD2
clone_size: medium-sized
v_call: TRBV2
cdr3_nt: TGTGCCAGCAGCCCGACTAGCGGGGGGGCTGAGGATACGCAGTATTTT
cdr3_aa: CASSPTSGGAEDTQYF

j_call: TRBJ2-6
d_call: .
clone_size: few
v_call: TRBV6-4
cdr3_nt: TGTGCCAGCAGTGCGGGAGCTTCAGGGGCCAACGTCCTGACTTTC
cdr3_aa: CASSAGASGANVLTF

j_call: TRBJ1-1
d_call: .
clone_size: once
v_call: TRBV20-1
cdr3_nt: TGCAGTGTTGGGACTTACACTGAAGCTTTCTTT
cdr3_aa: CSVGTYTEAFF

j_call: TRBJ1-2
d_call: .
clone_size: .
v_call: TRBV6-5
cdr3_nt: TGTGCCAGCAGTTACTCGAATCTCAGAAACTATGGCTACACCTTC
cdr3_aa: CASSYSNLRNYGYTF

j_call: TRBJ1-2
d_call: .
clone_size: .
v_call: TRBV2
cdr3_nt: TGTGCCAGCACTCCTACAGGGCGGGGGAACTATGGCTACACCTTC
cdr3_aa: CASTPTGRGNYGYTF

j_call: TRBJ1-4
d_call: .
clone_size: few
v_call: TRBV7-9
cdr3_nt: TGTGCCAGCAGCAATGCAGGGATGGTGGCTAATGAAAAACTGTTTTTT
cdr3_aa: CASSNAGMVANEKLFF

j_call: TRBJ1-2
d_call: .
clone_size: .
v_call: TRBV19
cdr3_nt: TGTGCCAGTAGTATACAGGGCGGTGGCTACACCTTC
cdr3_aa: CASSIQGGGYTF

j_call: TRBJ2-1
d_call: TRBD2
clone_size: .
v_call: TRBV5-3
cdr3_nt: TGTGCCAGAAGCCATGCTAGCGGGGAGTACAATGAGCAGTTCTTC
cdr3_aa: CARSHASGEYNEQFF

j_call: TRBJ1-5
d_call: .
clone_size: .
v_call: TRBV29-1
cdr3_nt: TGCAGCGTTGGGTTCCGAGGTCAGCCCCAGCATTTT
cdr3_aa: CSVGFRGQPQHF

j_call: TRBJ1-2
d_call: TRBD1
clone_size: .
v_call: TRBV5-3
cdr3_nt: TGTGCCAGAAGCCCAAGGGGCGGTACAGGGGGAAACTATGGCTACACCTTC
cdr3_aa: CARSPRGGTGGNYGYTF

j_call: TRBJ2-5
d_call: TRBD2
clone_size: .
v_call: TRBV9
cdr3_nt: TGTGCCAGCAGCCTTAGCGGGGGGCCCTTAGAGACCCAGTACTTC
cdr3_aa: CASSLSGGPLETQYF

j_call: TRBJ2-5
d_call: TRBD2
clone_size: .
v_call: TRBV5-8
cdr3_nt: TGTGCCAGCAGCCGGGGACTAGCGGGGGGCCAGACCCAGTACTTC
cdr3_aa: CASSRGLAGGQTQYF

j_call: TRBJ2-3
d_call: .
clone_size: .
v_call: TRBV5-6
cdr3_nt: TGTGCCAGCAGCCCACCCCTAGCTGATACGCAGTATTTT
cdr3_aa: CASSPPLADTQYF

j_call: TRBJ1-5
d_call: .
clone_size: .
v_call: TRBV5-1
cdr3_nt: TGCGCCAGCAACCGTAGTGGGAGGGACAACAATCAGCCCCAGCATTTT
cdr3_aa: CASNRSGRDNNQPQHF

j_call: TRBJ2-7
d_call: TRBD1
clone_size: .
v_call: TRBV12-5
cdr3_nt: TGTGCTAGTGGGACACAGGGGGATGAGCAGTACTTC
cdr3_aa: CASGTQGDEQYF

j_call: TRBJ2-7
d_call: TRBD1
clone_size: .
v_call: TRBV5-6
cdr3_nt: TGTGCCAGCAGCTTGGTTTGGACAGGGTTTTACGAGCAGTACTTC
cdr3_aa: CASSLVWTGFYEQYF

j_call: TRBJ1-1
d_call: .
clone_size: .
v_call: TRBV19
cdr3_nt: TGTGCCAGTAGTCAAGGAGGGACTGAAGCTTTCTTT
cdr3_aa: CASSQGGTEAFF

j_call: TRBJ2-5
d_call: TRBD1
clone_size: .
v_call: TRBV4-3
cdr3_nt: TGCGCCAGCAGCCAAGGAGGGGGCACCCAAGAGACCCAGTACTTC
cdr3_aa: CASSQGGGTQETQYF

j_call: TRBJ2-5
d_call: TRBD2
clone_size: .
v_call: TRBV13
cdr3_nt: TGTGCCAGCAGCTCCGGGGGGGCGGTGGAAGAGACCCAGTACTTC
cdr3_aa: CASSSGGAVEETQYF

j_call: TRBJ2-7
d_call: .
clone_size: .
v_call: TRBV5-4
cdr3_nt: TGTGCCAGCAGCTTGCTACCGGGGGACGAGCAGTACTTC
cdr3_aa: CASSLLPGDEQYF

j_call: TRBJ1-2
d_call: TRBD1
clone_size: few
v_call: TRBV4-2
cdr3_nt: TGTGCCAGCAGCCAAGACGGGACAGGGGACGGCTACACCTTC
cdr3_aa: CASSQDGTGDGYTF

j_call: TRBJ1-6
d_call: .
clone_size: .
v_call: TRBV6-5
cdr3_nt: TGTGCCAGCAGCAACCAGGGTTTTGAATCACCCCTCCACTTT
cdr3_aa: CASSNQGFESPLHF

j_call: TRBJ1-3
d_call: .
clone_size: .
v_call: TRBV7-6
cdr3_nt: TGTGCCAGCAGCTTAGATCTGAGTCCCTCTGGAAACACCATATATTTT
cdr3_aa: CASSLDLSPSGNTIYF

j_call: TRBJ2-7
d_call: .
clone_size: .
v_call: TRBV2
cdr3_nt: TGTGCCAGCTTCAGCGGCACGGAAGAGCAGTACTTC
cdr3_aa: CASFSGTEEQYF

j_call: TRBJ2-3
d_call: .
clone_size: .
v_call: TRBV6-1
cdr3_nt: TGTGCCAGCAGTGCATCAGATACGCAGTATTTT
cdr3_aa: CASSASDTQYF

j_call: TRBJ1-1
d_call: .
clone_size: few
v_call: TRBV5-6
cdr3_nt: TGTGCCAGCAGCTCAAGTTCAGGGCATCGAGCTTTCTTT
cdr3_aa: CASSSSSGHRAFF

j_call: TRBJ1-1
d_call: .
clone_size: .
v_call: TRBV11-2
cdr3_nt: TGTGCCAGCAGCTTAGTAGGGGGGGGCAGAAACACTGAAGCTTTCTTT
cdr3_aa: CASSLVGGGRNTEAFF

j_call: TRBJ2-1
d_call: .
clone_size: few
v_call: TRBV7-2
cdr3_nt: TGTGCCAGCAGCTTGAGGCCAAACTCCTACAATGAGCAGTTCTTC
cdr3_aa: CASSLRPNSYNEQFF

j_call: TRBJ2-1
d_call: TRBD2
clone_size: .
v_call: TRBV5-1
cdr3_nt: TGCGCCAGCGGGGAGCGGGGGGGCTCTGAGCAGTTCTTC
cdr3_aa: CASGERGGSEQFF

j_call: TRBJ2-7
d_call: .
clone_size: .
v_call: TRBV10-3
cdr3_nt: TGTGCCACCAGGGGTTCGGGGACCTACGAGCAGTACTTC
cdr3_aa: CATRGSGTYEQYF

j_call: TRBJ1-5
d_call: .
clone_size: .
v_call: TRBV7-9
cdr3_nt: TGTGCCAGCAGCTTAGGGGGGGATCAGCCCCAGCATTTT
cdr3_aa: CASSLGGDQPQHF

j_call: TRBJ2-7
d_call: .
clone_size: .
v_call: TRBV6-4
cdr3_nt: TGTGCCAGCAGTGACGACGGACACCCTTACGAGCAGTACTTC
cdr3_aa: CASSDDGHPYEQYF

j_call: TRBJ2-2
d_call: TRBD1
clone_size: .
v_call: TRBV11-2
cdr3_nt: TGTGCCAGCAGCACACTTGGGACAGGGATCGGGGAGCTGTTTTTT
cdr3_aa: CASSTLGTGIGELFF

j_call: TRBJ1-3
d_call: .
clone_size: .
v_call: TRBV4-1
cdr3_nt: TGCGCCAGCAGCCCGAGAGGCGACTCTGGAAACACCATATATTTT
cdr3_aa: CASSPRGDSGNTIYF

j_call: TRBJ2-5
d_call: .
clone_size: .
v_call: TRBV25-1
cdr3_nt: TGTGCCAGCGGACAGCCTACTGGGGAGACCCAGTACTTC
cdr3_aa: CASGQPTGETQYF

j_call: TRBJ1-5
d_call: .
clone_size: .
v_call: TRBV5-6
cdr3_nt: TGTGCCAGCAGCGTAGGGGGTAGAAGTCAGCCCCAGCATTTT
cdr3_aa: CASSVGGRSQPQHF

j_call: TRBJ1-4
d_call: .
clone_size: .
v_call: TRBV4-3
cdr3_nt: TGCGCCAGCGCCGGGAGGGGGGATGAAAAACTGTTTTTT
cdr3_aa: CASAGRGDEKLFF

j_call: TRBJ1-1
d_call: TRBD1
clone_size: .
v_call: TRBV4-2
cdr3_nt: TGTGCCAGCAGCACGACAGGGAGCACTGAAGCTTTCTTT
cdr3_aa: CASSTTGSTEAFF

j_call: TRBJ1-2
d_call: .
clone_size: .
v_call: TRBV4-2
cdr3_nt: TGTGCCAGCAGCCAAGATCTTGGAGGGGGGGGCTTTGATGGCTACACCTTC
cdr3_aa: CASSQDLGGGGFDGYTF